This T cell receptor (beta chain) was retrieved from a study of CD8 T cells in ankylosing spondylitis. Study-level points and caveats: There was reportedly significant enrichment of clones that were disease-linked in matched ankylosing spondylitis synovial fluid.

TCRdb re-called the 5' RACE reads through MiXCR, storing one row per CDR3 protein. Here the sample spans approximately 300,000 distinct CDR3 sequences, around 18% being singletons. Comments on this clonotype: Its cognate antigen is unknown.

Germline trimming cut 4 bases from V and 4 bases from J; bases unmatched to any gene: 8. Germline CDR1 and CDR2: SGHKS and YYEKEE (reference sequence). This CDR3 region has 16 residues. This chain connects TRBV5-5 to TRBJ2-5, with TRBD2 identical over 12 bases. This sequence was found in a male donor with ankylosing spondylitis or in good health (not recorded which). The sample was blood, either unsorted or a sorted T cell fraction (not recorded which). CDR3 DNA: TGTGCCAGCAGCCCCCAGACTAGCGGGGGCTCAGAGACCCAGTACTTC. Translating gives CASSPQTSGGSETQYF.